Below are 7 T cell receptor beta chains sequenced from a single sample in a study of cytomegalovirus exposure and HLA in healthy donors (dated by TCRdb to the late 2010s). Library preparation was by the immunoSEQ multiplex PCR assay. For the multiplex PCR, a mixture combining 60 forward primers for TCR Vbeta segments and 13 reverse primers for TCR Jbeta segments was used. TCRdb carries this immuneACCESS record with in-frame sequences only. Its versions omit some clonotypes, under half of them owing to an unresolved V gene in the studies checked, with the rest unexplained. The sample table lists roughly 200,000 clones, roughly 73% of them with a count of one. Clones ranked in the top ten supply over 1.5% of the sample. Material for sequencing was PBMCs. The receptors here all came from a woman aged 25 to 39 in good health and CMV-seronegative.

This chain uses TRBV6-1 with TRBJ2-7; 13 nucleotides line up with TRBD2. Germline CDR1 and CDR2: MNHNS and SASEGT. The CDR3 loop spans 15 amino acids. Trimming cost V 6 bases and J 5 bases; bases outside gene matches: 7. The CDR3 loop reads CASSRTSGGINEQYF. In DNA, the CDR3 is TGTGCCAGCAGCCGGACTAGCGGGGGCATAAACGAGCAGTACTTC.

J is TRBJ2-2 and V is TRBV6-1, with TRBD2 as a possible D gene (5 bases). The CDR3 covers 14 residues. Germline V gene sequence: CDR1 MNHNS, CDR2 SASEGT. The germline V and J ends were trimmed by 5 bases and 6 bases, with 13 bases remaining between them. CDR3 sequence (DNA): TGTGCCAGCAGTCACACGGAGGCCGCCGGGGAGCTGTTTTTT. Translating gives CASSHTEAAGELFF.

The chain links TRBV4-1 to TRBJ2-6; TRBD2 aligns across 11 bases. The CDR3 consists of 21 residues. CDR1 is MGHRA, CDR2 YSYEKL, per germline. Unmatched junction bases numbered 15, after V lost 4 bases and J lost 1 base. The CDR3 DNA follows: TGCGCCAGCAGCCCCAGACTAGCGGGACGAGCCTTTACTTCTGGGGCCAACGTCCTGACTTTC. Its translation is CASSPRLAGRAFTSGANVLTF.

The CDR3 DNA is TGTGCCAGCACCTTTGAGGCGATCGCCTATAATTCACCCCTCCACTTT. Amino acid sequence: CASTFEAIAYNSPLHF. This chain joins TRBV7-2 and TRBJ1-6; the D is unclear. Germline CDR1 SGHTA, CDR2 FQGNSA. This CDR3 is built from 16 residues. Trimming pared 7 bases from V and 2 bases from J, leaving 15 bases between.

CDR3 nucleotide sequence: TGTGCCAGCAGCTTGTTTTACGCGAGGGGGCTGTACACTGAAGCTTTCTTT. Protein sequence: CASSLFYARGLYTEAFF. This chain connects TRBV5-6 to TRBJ1-1; 7 bases agree with TRBD1. In germline, CDR1 is SGHDT, CDR2 YYEEEE. The CDR3 is 17 amino acids. The ends lost 1 base at V and 3 bases at J; junction bases unmatched: 12.

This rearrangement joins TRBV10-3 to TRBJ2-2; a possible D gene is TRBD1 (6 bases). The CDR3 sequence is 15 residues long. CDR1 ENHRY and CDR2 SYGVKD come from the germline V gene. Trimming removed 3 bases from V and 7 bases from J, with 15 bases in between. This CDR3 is CAISDPLTGYGELFF. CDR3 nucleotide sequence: TGTGCCATCAGTGATCCCCTCACAGGGTACGGGGAGCTGTTTTTT.

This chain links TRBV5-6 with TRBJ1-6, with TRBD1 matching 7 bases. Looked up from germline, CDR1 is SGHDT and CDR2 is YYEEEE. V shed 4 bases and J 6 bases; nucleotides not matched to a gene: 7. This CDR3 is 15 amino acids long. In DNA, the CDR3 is TGTGCCAGCAGCCCGGGACAGAAATTTAATTCACCCCTCCACTTT. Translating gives CASSPGQKFNSPLHF. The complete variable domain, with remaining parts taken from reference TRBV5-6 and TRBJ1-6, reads DAGVTQSPTHLIKTRGQQVTLRCSPKSGHDTVSWYQQALGQGPQFIFQYYEEEERQRGNFPDRFSGHQFPNYSSELNVNALLLGDSALYLCASSPGQKFNSPLHFGNGTRLTVT.